A single sample gave rise to the 25 T cell receptor beta chains below, sequenced in a study of CD8 T cells in Susac syndrome. Random hexamers were used to reverse transcribe the RNA input (roughly 0.5 to 1 ug). TCRdb reanalysed the immunoSEQ multiplex PCR reads using MiXCR and keeps one entry per CDR3 protein. Counted here are some 110,000 distinct CDR3 sequences, around 92% occurring once; the ten biggest clones make up 0.093%. The sequenced sample consisted of CD4+ T cells from PBMCs. The receptor set was obtained from a human donor with multiple sclerosis.

The gene calls are TRBV19 and TRBJ2-5; TRBD2 matches at 12 bases. Germline V CDR1 and CDR2: LNHDA, SQIVND (reference sequence). Trimming at V came to 5 bases and at J to 4 bases, leaving 2 bases not matched to a gene. The CDR3 length is 14 residues. CDR3 region: CASSQTSGGETQYF. Here the CDR3 DNA reads TGTGCCAGTAGTCAGACTAGCGGGGGAGAGACCCAGTACTTC.

This chain joins TRBV5-1 and TRBJ1-6; D call uncertain. V was clipped by 1 base and J by 0 bases, with 8 bases between them. Germline CDR1 is SGHRS and CDR2 is YFSETQ. The CDR3 has 16 residues. The CDR3 here is CASSLPGSSYNSPLHF. CDR3 DNA sequence: TGCGCCAGCAGCTTGCCTGGTAGCTCCTATAATTCACCCCTCCACTTT.

The gene calls are TRBV5-1 and TRBJ2-3; 11 positions match TRBD2. CDR1 and CDR2 (germline): SGHRS, YFSETQ. V trimming: 4 bases; J trimming: 0 bases; junction bases outside the gene matches: 13. This CDR3 comprises 19 residues. The CDR3 loop is CASSRFSGTSGSSTDTQYF. CDR3 nucleotides: TGCGCCAGCAGCCGGTTTTCCGGGACTAGCGGTTCTAGCACAGATACGCAGTATTTT.

The genes are TRBV2 and TRBJ2-3; 7 nucleotides agree with TRBD1. Germline V gives CDR1 SNHLY, CDR2 FYNNEI. CDR3 length: 16 amino acids. V shed 5 bases and J 5 bases; nucleotides not matched to a gene: 13. The CDR3 DNA sequence: TGTGCCAGCAGTCTAAGGCGGAAGGCAGGGGGAGATACGCAGTATTTT. It encodes CASSLRRKAGGDTQYF.

The rearrangement links TRBV4-2 to TRBJ2-2, with 7 bases lining up with TRBD1. The CDR3 is made up of 15 amino acids. Germline V gene sequence: CDR1 LGHNA, CDR2 YNFKEQ. J gave up 8 bases and V 0 bases, and 6 bases lay outside the gene matches. Here the CDR3 reads CASSQDRGGKGELFF. The CDR3, as DNA: TGTGCCAGCAGCCAAGATAGAGGGGGCAAAGGGGAGCTGTTTTTT.

The chain is built from TRBV11-3 and TRBJ2-5, with no clear D. Per the germline V gene, CDR1 is SGHNT and CDR2 is YENEEA. The V gene lost 7 bases and the J gene lost 5 bases, with 17 bases spanning the gap. CDR3 length: 14 amino acids. Written as DNA, the CDR3 is TGTGCCAGCACCATCAAACTCCTGGGGGAGACCCAGTACTTC. Protein: CASTIKLLGETQYF.

The V gene is TRBV20-1, the J gene TRBJ2-3, with 10 positions matching TRBD2. This CDR3 has 17 amino acids. V shed 6 bases and J 0 bases; nucleotides not matched to a gene: 12. Germline values: CDR1 DFQATT, CDR2 SNEGSKA (reference sequence). The CDR3 nucleotides are TGCAGTGCCCAAATAGCGGGGGGTTTTCCTAGCACAGATACGCAGTATTTT. Amino acids: CSAQIAGGFPSTDTQYF.

This clonotype was observed once. The J gene is TRBJ2-5, the V gene TRBV4-3; TRBD1 matches 7 bases. V was clipped by 1 base and J by 4 bases; unmatched bases: 6. The germline V gene encodes CDR1 LGHNA and CDR2 YSLEER. The CDR3 runs 15 residues. CDR3 nucleotides: TGCGCCAGCAGCCAAGCGGTAGGGGGCCGAGAGACCCAGTACTTC. Protein sequence: CASSQAVGGRETQYF.

V usage is TRBV3-1 and J usage is TRBJ1-1, with 8 nucleotides matching TRBD1. Germline trimming cut 4 bases from V and 1 base from J; bases unmatched to any gene: 2. The germline CDR1 and CDR2 sequences are LGHDT and YNNKEL (reference sequence). This CDR3 has 14 residues. The CDR3 nucleotides read TGTGCCAGCAGCCGGGGGACAGGGAACACTGAAGCTTTCTTT. Translation: CASSRGTGNTEAFF.

The rearrangement links TRBV2 to TRBJ1-1; the D is unclear. The germline gives CDR1 SNHLY, CDR2 FYNNEI. Deletions cut 0 bases from V and 6 bases from J, with 23 bases between. The CDR3 has 18 residues. DNA of the CDR3: TGTGCCAGCAGTGAAGCGGATCGGCCCATCCTCCCGGGGTCTGAAGCTTTCTTT. The encoded protein is CASSEADRPILPGSEAFF.

This clonotype was detected only once. This chain uses TRBV19 with TRBJ2-4, with 8 bases fitting TRBD2. V trimming: 6 bases; J trimming: 4 bases; junction bases outside the gene matches: 11. The CDR3 is made up of 16 amino acids. Germline-derived CDR1 and CDR2 are LNHDA and SQIVND (reference sequence). CDR3 in DNA: TGTGCCAGTAGCGTACTACGCGGGGGGAAAAAAAACATTCAGTACTTC. It encodes CASSVLRGGKKNIQYF. The variable domain in full, with the rest retrieved from reference TRBV19 and TRBJ2-4, is DGGITQSPKYLFRKEGQNVTLSCEQNLNHDAMYWYRQDPGQGLRLIYYSQIVNDFQKGDIAEGYSVSREKKESFPLTVTSAQKNPTAFYLCASSVLRGGKKNIQYFGAGTRLSVL.

The chain is built from TRBV11-3 and TRBJ1-6, with a weak D call TRBD1 (6 bases). Per the germline V gene, CDR1 is SGHNT and CDR2 is YENEEA. Between the trimmed V and J ends, which lost 4 bases and 6 bases, there was a span of 13 bases. The CDR3 is 15 amino acids. CDR3 coding DNA: TGTGCCAGCAGCTACCGGGTAGGGGGTAATTCACCCCTCCACTTT. Protein sequence: CASSYRVGGNSPLHF.

V is TRBV28 and J is TRBJ1-2; D not certain. The CDR3 covers 14 residues. Germline-derived CDR1 and CDR2 are MDHEN and SYDVKM. Trimming stripped 10 bases from V and 2 bases from J, with 17 bases between. CDR3 sequence: CATGGDYKNYGYTF. Written as DNA, the CDR3 is TGTGCCACAGGTGGGGATTATAAGAACTATGGCTACACCTTC.

The chain combines TRBV9 with TRBJ1-2; the D is unclear. CDR3 length: 15 amino acids. From germline, CDR1 is SGDLS and CDR2 YYNGEE. Trimming removed 0 bases from V and 6 bases from J, with 15 bases in between. CDR3 sequence reads: CASSVGVGGSDGYTF. As DNA, the CDR3 is TGTGCCAGCAGCGTAGGGGTAGGTGGATCTGATGGCTACACCTTC. Using reference TRBV9 and TRBJ1-2 for the parts outside the CDR3, the full variable domain is DSGVTQTPKHLITATGQRVTLRCSPRSGDLSVYWYQQSLDQGLQFLIQYYNGEERAKGNILERFSAQQFPDLHSELNLSSLELGDSALYFCASSVGVGGSDGYTFGSGTRLTVV.

The chain has TRBV9 and TRBJ1-4; D may be TRBD1 (5 bases). V shed 3 bases and J shed 8 bases, with 11 bases lying between them. The CDR3 length is 13 residues. Germline loops: CDR1 SGDLS, CDR2 YYNGEE. CDR3 amino acids: CASSGNRGEKLFF. The CDR3 nucleotides read TGTGCCAGCAGCGGGAATCGGGGCGAAAAACTGTTTTTT.

V usage is TRBV12-5 and J usage is TRBJ2-7; D not resolved. Germline values: CDR1 LGHNT, CDR2 FRNRAP. This CDR3 is 15 amino acids long. V was clipped by 6 bases and J by 4 bases, with 19 bases between them. The CDR3 region has the DNA TGTGCTAGTGGGCCCCGCGAAGGGTTGTCTTACGAGCAGTACTTC. It codes for CASGPREGLSYEQYF.

The chain has TRBV5-1 and TRBJ1-2, with 8 positions matching TRBD1. From germline, CDR1 is SGHRS and CDR2 YFSETQ. The length of the CDR3 is 17 residues. V was pared by 0 bases and J by 8 bases, with 15 bases of the junction left unmatched. This chain's CDR3 is CASSLGSGTGSIIGYTF. The CDR3 DNA is TGCGCCAGCAGCTTGGGAAGCGGGACAGGCTCAATAATCGGCTACACCTTC.

V and J are TRBV6-2 or TRBV6-3 and TRBJ1-1, with TRBD1 matching 8 bases. Germline CDR1 reads MNHEY; CDR2 reads SVGEGT. The CDR3 is 14 residues long. Germline trimming cut 7 bases from V and 4 bases from J; bases unmatched to any gene: 8. CDR3 bases: TGTGCCAGCATCAAGACAGGGGAGGGCACTGAAGCTTTCTTT. Translation gives CASIKTGEGTEAFF.

Here the CDR3 reads CASGGTGASLYYEQYF. The CDR3 coding sequence is TGTGCCAGCGGCGGGACAGGGGCCTCACTTTACTACGAGCAGTACTTC. This chain connects TRBV4-2 to TRBJ2-7, with 10 bases that match TRBD1. The length of the CDR3 is 16 residues. With 8 bases clipped from V and 3 bases from J, the junction kept 13 bases outside the gene matches. CDR1 LGHNA and CDR2 YNFKEQ come from the germline V gene.

The V call is TRBV29-1, the J call TRBJ1-2, with D possibly matching TRBD1 (5 bases). Trimming stripped 7 bases from V and 2 bases from J, with 14 bases between. The germline CDR1 and CDR2 sequences are SQVTM and ANQGSEA. The CDR3 totals 13 residues. The CDR3 protein is CSAATAVNYGYTF. In nucleotides, the CDR3 is TGCAGCGCCGCGACAGCGGTAAACTATGGCTACACCTTC.

This chain uses TRBV7-9 with TRBJ2-5; 9 bases agree with TRBD1. Trimming cost V 6 bases and J 7 bases; bases outside gene matches: 15. CDR1 is SEHNR, CDR2 FQNEAQ, per germline (reference sequence). The CDR3 has 16 amino acids. The DNA for the CDR3 is TGTGCCAGCAGTCGACCCGGGACAGGGCTCAGTGGGACCCAGTACTTC. Protein: CASSRPGTGLSGTQYF.

This chain joins TRBV27 and TRBJ1-5; D call uncertain. Germline V lookup: CDR1 MNHEY, CDR2 SMNVEV (reference sequence). V shed 4 bases and J shed 10 bases, with 14 bases lying between them. This CDR3 spans 13 amino acids. The CDR3 bases are TGTGCCAGCAGTTCCGGACCTCTGGCTCCCCAGCATTTT. It codes for CASSSGPLAPQHF.

The gene calls are TRBV5-1 and TRBJ1-2; a possible D gene is TRBD1 (6 bases). The germline V gene encodes CDR1 SGHRS and CDR2 YFSETQ. Between the trimmed V and J ends, which lost 4 bases and 6 bases, there was a span of 13 bases. The CDR3 extends over 13 amino acids. DNA for the CDR3: TGCGCCAGCAGCGTCGGGACAACGGATGGCTACACCTTC. Translating it yields CASSVGTTDGYTF.

This chain uses TRBV20-1 with TRBJ1-6, with D possibly TRBD1 on 6 matching bases. Per the germline V gene, CDR1 is DFQATT and CDR2 is SNEGSKA (reference sequence). The CDR3 consists of 13 residues. V lost 5 bases and J 10 bases, leaving 15 bases between the germline ends. The CDR3 DNA reads as TGCAGTGCTCGCAGGGCAGGGGTCTCACCCCTCCACTTT. Translation gives CSARRAGVSPLHF.

This chain links TRBV9 with TRBJ2-2; D is unresolved. The CDR3 length is 15 residues. Trimming took off 0 bases at V and 4 bases at J, with 10 bases between the two ends. Germline assignment: CDR1 SGDLS and CDR2 YYNGEE. CDR3 protein: CASSVEGLVTGELFF. The CDR3 DNA reads as TGTGCCAGCAGCGTAGAAGGGTTAGTCACCGGGGAGCTGTTTTTT. The variable domain in full, completed from reference TRBV9 and TRBJ2-2, reads DSGVTQTPKHLITATGQRVTLRCSPRSGDLSVYWYQQSLDQGLQFLIQYYNGEERAKGNILERFSAQQFPDLHSELNLSSLELGDSALYFCASSVEGLVTGELFFGEGSRLTVL.